Listed here are 4 T cell receptor beta chains from one sample, sequenced in a study of shared clonotypes between healthy human individuals. CD45RO-negative cells were positively selected for CCR7, leaving out terminally differentiated effector memory CD45RA+ cells. Profiling relied on immunoSEQ multiplex PCR, and the TCRdb table lists in-frame clones only, not all of them. The sample includes more than 2 million clones, 85% to 95% of them seen just once. The sample consisted of naive CD8+ T cells sorted from blood. These receptors came from a man aged 18 to 30 in good health.

The chain combines TRBV11-2 with TRBJ1-5; 8 nucleotides match TRBD1. The junction had 10 bases not matched to a gene; V was cut back by 6 bases and J by 6 bases. CDR1 is SGHAT, CDR2 FQNNGV, per germline. CDR3 length equals 15 residues. CDR3 residues: CASRDLRGRGQPQHF. For the CDR3, the DNA is TGTGCCAGCAGGGATCTCAGGGGGCGGGGTCAGCCCCAGCATTTT.

V is TRBV5-4 and J is TRBJ1-1, with a possible D match to TRBD1 (6 bases). The ends were cut back, 2 bases at V and 0 bases at J, with 11 bases in the middle. The CDR3 runs 15 residues. CDR1 is SGHNT and CDR2 is YYREEE in the germline V gene (reference sequence). CDR3 sequence reads: CASSLPGQMNTEAFF. Written as DNA, the CDR3 is TGTGCCAGCAGCTTACCGGGACAAATGAACACTGAAGCTTTCTTT. Filled out from reference TRBV5-4 and TRBJ1-1, the complete variable domain reads ETGVTQSPTHLIKTRGQQVTLRCSSQSGHNTVSWYQQALGQGPQFIFQYYREEENGRGNFPPRFSGLQFPNYSSELNVNALELDDSALYLCASSLPGQMNTEAFFGQGTRLTVV.

The V gene is TRBV11-2, the J gene TRBJ2-7; no firm D call. The CDR3 is made up of 13 amino acids. The germline V gene encodes CDR1 SGHAT and CDR2 FQNNGV. V lost 1 base to trimming and J lost 4 bases, with 8 bases between them. The CDR3 DNA sequence: TGTGCCAGCAGCTTAGCGAAACGATACGAGCAGTACTTC. It encodes CASSLAKRYEQYF.

The chain is built from TRBV6-6 and TRBJ2-7, with a weak D call TRBD1 (6 bases). V gave up 5 bases and J gave up 6 bases, with 8 bases separating them. This CDR3 contains 11 residues. CDR1 and CDR2 from the germline V gene are MNHNY and SVGAGI (reference sequence). CDR3 protein: CASSETGEQYF. The CDR3 region has the DNA TGTGCCAGCAGTGAGACAGGCGAGCAGTACTTC.